Listed below are T cell receptor beta chains from one sample, sequenced in a study of T cells in Graves' hyperthyroidism and ophthalmopathy. TCRdb processed the multiplex PCR reads anew with MiXCR; each CDR3 protein has one entry. The sample has some 370,000 distinct CDR3 sequences, around 15% seen once. The sample taken for sequencing was blood. All receptors come from a man aged 50-60 years with Graves' ophthalmopathy. Both conserved end residues are part of each CDR3. The D gene is left open where the match is weak. Clone size is given for some rows only: seen once, a few or many times, or a class if the clone is expanded.

abundance: few
v_gene: TRBV6-2/TRBV6-3
j_gene: TRBJ2-4
d_gene: NA
CDR3aa: CASSLWGSAKNIQYF
CDR3nt: TGTGCCAGCAGTTTGTGGGGTTCGGCCAAAAACATTCAGTACTTC

abundance: many
v_gene: TRBV30
j_gene: TRBJ2-3
d_gene: NA
CDR3aa: CAWSVLGHPSTDTQYF
CDR3nt: TGTGCCTGGAGTGTACTGGGACACCCTAGCACAGATACGCAGTATTTT

abundance: NA
v_gene: TRBV28
j_gene: TRBJ2-7
d_gene: TRBD2
CDR3aa: CASSFGGSGRAYEQYF
CDR3nt: TGTGCCAGCAGTTTTGGCGGGTCGGGGAGGGCCTACGAGCAGTACTTC

abundance: NA
v_gene: TRBV11-2
j_gene: TRBJ2-2
d_gene: TRBD1
CDR3aa: CASRRQGANTGELFF
CDR3nt: TGTGCCAGCAGGCGACAGGGGGCGAACACCGGGGAGCTGTTTTTT

abundance: many
v_gene: TRBV7-8
j_gene: TRBJ1-2
d_gene: NA
CDR3aa: CASSLGSPTTHYGYTF
CDR3nt: TGTGCCAGCAGCTTAGGCTCGCCTACGACCCACTATGGCTACACCTTC

abundance: many
v_gene: TRBV20-1
j_gene: TRBJ1-4
d_gene: NA
CDR3aa: CSASGGREKLFF
CDR3nt: TGCAGTGCTAGCGGGGGCCGGGAAAAACTGTTTTTT

abundance: NA
v_gene: TRBV19
j_gene: TRBJ2-4
d_gene: NA
CDR3aa: CASSIHPLAKNIQYF
CDR3nt: TGTGCCAGTAGTATCCACCCGCTAGCCAAAAACATTCAGTACTTC

abundance: NA
v_gene: TRBV10-1
j_gene: TRBJ2-7
d_gene: NA
CDR3aa: CASSESRDKLYEQYF
CDR3nt: TGCGCCAGCAGTGAGTCCCGGGACAAACTCTACGAGCAGTACTTC

abundance: many
v_gene: TRBV7-6
j_gene: TRBJ1-6
d_gene: NA
CDR3aa: CASSLDPRGLNSPLHF
CDR3nt: TGTGCCAGCAGCTTAGATCCAAGAGGGCTTAATTCACCCCTCCACTTT

abundance: few
v_gene: TRBV10-3
j_gene: TRBJ2-6
d_gene: TRBD1
CDR3aa: CAISVTGTAESSGANVLTF
CDR3nt: TGTGCCATCAGTGTGACCGGGACAGCGGAGTCCTCTGGGGCCAACGTCCTGACTTTC

abundance: few
v_gene: TRBV15
j_gene: TRBJ2-7
d_gene: NA
CDR3aa: CATSSPTGYKQYF
CDR3nt: TGTGCCACCAGCAGTCCAACTGGGTACAAGCAGTACTTC

abundance: few
v_gene: TRBV5-4
j_gene: TRBJ2-7
d_gene: NA
CDR3aa: CASTAEGGATYEQYF
CDR3nt: TGTGCCAGCACCGCAGAGGGGGGGGCCACCTACGAGCAGTACTTC

abundance: many
v_gene: TRBV20-1
j_gene: TRBJ1-2
d_gene: NA
CDR3aa: CSAPEDGRGRSVGYTF
CDR3nt: TGCAGTGCTCCGGAAGATGGCCGGGGAAGGTCGGTTGGCTACACCTTC

abundance: NA
v_gene: TRBV29-1
j_gene: TRBJ2-5
d_gene: NA
CDR3aa: CSVEVPRVSQETQYF
CDR3nt: TGCAGCGTTGAGGTCCCCAGGGTCTCCCAAGAGACCCAGTACTTC

abundance: many
v_gene: TRBV12-3/TRBV12-4
j_gene: TRBJ1-4
d_gene: NA
CDR3aa: CASSLQGTTNEKLFF
CDR3nt: TGTGCCAGCAGTTTGCAGGGGACCACTAATGAAAAACTGTTTTTT

abundance: many
v_gene: TRBV28
j_gene: TRBJ2-7
d_gene: TRBD1
CDR3aa: CASSVTGGLSYEQYF
CDR3nt: TGTGCCAGCAGTGTCACAGGGGGTCTCTCCTACGAGCAGTACTTC

abundance: many
v_gene: TRBV6-1
j_gene: TRBJ2-4
d_gene: NA
CDR3aa: CASSALVAGLSKNIQYF
CDR3nt: TGTGCCAGCAGTGCCCTGGTTGCGGGGTTGTCCAAAAACATTCAGTACTTC

abundance: few
v_gene: TRBV7-7
j_gene: TRBJ2-5
d_gene: TRBD2
CDR3aa: CASSFSGRAALETQYF
CDR3nt: TGTGCTAGCAGCTTTAGCGGGAGGGCCGCGTTGGAGACCCAGTACTTC

abundance: many
v_gene: TRBV20-1
j_gene: TRBJ2-5
d_gene: TRBD2
CDR3aa: CSATRGSGSGETQYF
CDR3nt: TGCAGTGCTACCCGGGGTAGCGGGAGCGGCGAGACCCAGTACTTC

abundance: many
v_gene: TRBV20-1
j_gene: TRBJ1-2
d_gene: TRBD1
CDR3aa: CSARRRDRVRGYTF
CDR3nt: TGCAGTGCTAGACGACGGGACAGGGTGAGGGGCTACACCTTC

abundance: few
v_gene: TRBV3-1
j_gene: TRBJ2-5
d_gene: NA
CDR3aa: CASSQVQGRETQYF
CDR3nt: TGTGCCAGCAGCCAAGTCCAGGGGAGGGAGACCCAGTACTTC

abundance: NA
v_gene: TRBV6-2/TRBV6-3
j_gene: TRBJ2-1
d_gene: NA
CDR3aa: CASTHRDQRFF
CDR3nt: TGTGCCAGCACCCACAGGGACCAACGGTTCTTC

abundance: few
v_gene: TRBV10-3
j_gene: TRBJ2-4
d_gene: NA
CDR3aa: CAISDLQGVDIQYF
CDR3nt: TGTGCCATCAGTGATCTCCAGGGTGTAGACATTCAGTACTTC

abundance: NA
v_gene: TRBV3-1
j_gene: TRBJ2-7
d_gene: NA
CDR3aa: CASRTAGEQYF
CDR3nt: TGTGCCAGCAGGACAGCGGGCGAGCAGTACTTC

abundance: many
v_gene: TRBV15
j_gene: TRBJ2-1
d_gene: NA
CDR3aa: CATSRDPMTRSDSEQFF
CDR3nt: TGTGCCACCAGCAGAGACCCCATGACTAGGAGTGACAGTGAGCAGTTCTTC

abundance: NA
v_gene: TRBV6-1
j_gene: TRBJ1-2
d_gene: NA
CDR3aa: CASSQSGEHGYTF
CDR3nt: TGTGCCAGCAGTCAATCGGGGGAGCATGGCTACACCTTC

abundance: once
v_gene: TRBV4-1
j_gene: TRBJ2-7
d_gene: NA
CDR3aa: CASSQDIREYTHEQYF
CDR3nt: TGCGCCAGCAGCCAAGATATACGGGAGTACACCCACGAGCAGTACTTC

abundance: many
v_gene: TRBV12-3/TRBV12-4
j_gene: TRBJ2-5
d_gene: TRBD1
CDR3aa: CASSDRGLETQYF
CDR3nt: TGTGCCAGCAGTGACAGGGGGCTAGAGACCCAGTACTTC

abundance: many
v_gene: TRBV3-1
j_gene: TRBJ2-5
d_gene: TRBD2
CDR3aa: CASSPLAGGRQTQYF
CDR3nt: TGTGCCAGCAGCCCGCTTGCGGGCGGGAGGCAGACCCAGTACTTC

abundance: NA
v_gene: TRBV7-9
j_gene: TRBJ2-2
d_gene: NA
CDR3aa: CASSPLGGWNTGELFF
CDR3nt: TGTGCCAGCAGCCCCCTGGGGGGATGGAACACCGGGGAGCTGTTTTTT

abundance: many
v_gene: TRBV19
j_gene: TRBJ2-1
d_gene: TRBD2
CDR3aa: CASSSGSSYNEQFF
CDR3nt: TGTGCCAGCAGTAGCGGGAGCTCCTACAATGAGCAGTTCTTC

abundance: many
v_gene: TRBV7-8
j_gene: TRBJ2-3
d_gene: TRBD2
CDR3aa: CAISGLAELQATDTQYF
CDR3nt: TGTGCCATCTCGGGGCTAGCGGAACTACAGGCGACAGATACGCAGTATTTT

abundance: many
v_gene: TRBV19
j_gene: TRBJ2-7
d_gene: NA
CDR3aa: CASRQSYEQYF
CDR3nt: TGTGCCAGTAGGCAGTCGTACGAGCAGTACTTC

abundance: many
v_gene: TRBV11-2
j_gene: TRBJ2-7
d_gene: NA
CDR3aa: CASSQGSSIGYEQYF
CDR3nt: TGTGCCAGCAGCCAGGGGAGCAGTATAGGCTACGAGCAGTACTTC

abundance: many
v_gene: TRBV20-1
j_gene: TRBJ2-5
d_gene: NA
CDR3aa: CSARMLVGLETQYF
CDR3nt: TGCAGTGCGAGGATGCTAGTAGGCCTGGAGACCCAGTACTTC

abundance: NA
v_gene: TRBV4-1
j_gene: TRBJ2-2
d_gene: NA
CDR3aa: CASSPEDRSNTGELFF
CDR3nt: TGCGCCAGCAGCCCCGAGGACCGATCGAACACCGGGGAGCTGTTTTTT

abundance: NA
v_gene: TRBV20-1
j_gene: TRBJ2-3
d_gene: NA
CDR3aa: CSAPGWAGGRTDTQYF
CDR3nt: TGCAGTGCTCCCGGGTGGGCAGGGGGGCGCACAGATACGCAGTATTTT

abundance: many
v_gene: TRBV28
j_gene: TRBJ2-1
d_gene: NA
CDR3aa: CASSGMYREHGWNEQFF
CDR3nt: TGTGCCAGCAGCGGAATGTATAGGGAGCATGGTTGGAATGAGCAGTTCTTC

abundance: many
v_gene: TRBV20-1
j_gene: TRBJ2-7
d_gene: NA
CDR3aa: CSARDLYRSFGYEQYF
CDR3nt: TGCAGTGCTAGAGATCTGTACAGGAGTTTCGGCTACGAGCAGTACTTC

abundance: many
v_gene: TRBV5-1
j_gene: TRBJ1-1
d_gene: NA
CDR3aa: CASSPGWIGNTEAFF
CDR3nt: TGCGCCAGCAGCCCGGGTTGGATAGGGAACACTGAAGCTTTCTTT

abundance: many
v_gene: TRBV24-1
j_gene: TRBJ2-1
d_gene: NA
CDR3aa: CATKGGGNEQFF
CDR3nt: TGTGCCACCAAAGGGGGAGGAAATGAGCAGTTCTTC

abundance: many
v_gene: TRBV28
j_gene: TRBJ1-2
d_gene: TRBD1
CDR3aa: CASTTGQGLYGYTF
CDR3nt: TGTGCCAGCACGACCGGACAGGGACTCTATGGCTACACCTTC

abundance: many
v_gene: TRBV20-1
j_gene: TRBJ1-5
d_gene: TRBD1
CDR3aa: CSGTGTGGNQPQHF
CDR3nt: TGCAGTGGGACAGGGACCGGCGGCAATCAGCCCCAGCATTTT

abundance: NA
v_gene: TRBV20-1
j_gene: TRBJ2-1
d_gene: TRBD2
CDR3aa: CSARDPGLAGGPGNEQFF
CDR3nt: TGCAGTGCTAGAGATCCGGGGCTAGCGGGAGGGCCGGGGAATGAGCAGTTCTTC

abundance: NA
v_gene: TRBV6-1
j_gene: TRBJ2-7
d_gene: NA
CDR3aa: CASSEPGIAKYLYEQYF
CDR3nt: TGTGCCAGCAGTGAGCCAGGGATAGCAAAGTACCTCTACGAGCAGTACTTC

abundance: NA
v_gene: TRBV9
j_gene: TRBJ2-1
d_gene: NA
CDR3aa: CASSARWGGDNEQFF
CDR3nt: TGTGCCAGCAGCGCCCGGTGGGGTGGGGACAATGAGCAGTTCTTC

abundance: NA
v_gene: TRBV20-1
j_gene: TRBJ2-2
d_gene: TRBD2
CDR3aa: CSARGLVAGYTGELFF
CDR3nt: TGCAGTGCTAGAGGGTTGGTAGCGGGATACACCGGGGAGCTGTTTTTT

abundance: many
v_gene: TRBV5-1
j_gene: TRBJ2-3
d_gene: NA
CDR3aa: CASNSGQSTDTQYF
CDR3nt: TGCGCCAGCAATAGCGGTCAAAGCACAGATACGCAGTATTTT

abundance: many
v_gene: TRBV11-2
j_gene: TRBJ2-1
d_gene: NA
CDR3aa: CASTWGGRSQREQFF
CDR3nt: TGTGCCAGCACCTGGGGGGGGCGGTCCCAGCGGGAGCAGTTCTTC

abundance: few
v_gene: TRBV6-1
j_gene: TRBJ2-5
d_gene: TRBD2
CDR3aa: CASQREGLTQETQYF
CDR3nt: TGTGCCAGTCAGCGGGAGGGCCTCACCCAAGAGACCCAGTACTTC

abundance: few
v_gene: TRBV20-1
j_gene: TRBJ2-7
d_gene: TRBD2
CDR3aa: CSATRLAGVHEQYF
CDR3nt: TGCAGTGCAACCCGACTAGCGGGAGTCCACGAGCAGTACTTC

abundance: many
v_gene: TRBV11-2
j_gene: TRBJ2-7
d_gene: NA
CDR3aa: CASSLHTALYEQYF
CDR3nt: TGTGCCAGCAGCCTCCACACAGCCCTCTACGAGCAGTACTTC

abundance: NA
v_gene: TRBV5-1
j_gene: TRBJ2-7
d_gene: NA
CDR3aa: CASSSAQGTYEQYF
CDR3nt: TGCGCCAGCAGCTCGGCGCAGGGGACCTACGAGCAGTACTTC

abundance: NA
v_gene: TRBV18
j_gene: TRBJ1-2
d_gene: NA
CDR3aa: CASSPREFRSVDYGYTF
CDR3nt: TGTGCCAGCTCTCCTAGGGAGTTCAGATCGGTCGACTATGGCTACACCTTC

abundance: many
v_gene: TRBV15
j_gene: TRBJ2-1
d_gene: NA
CDR3aa: CATSRVAGLRYNEQFF
CDR3nt: TGTGCCACCAGCAGAGTTGCCGGATTGAGATACAATGAGCAGTTCTTC

abundance: many
v_gene: TRBV29-1
j_gene: TRBJ2-5
d_gene: TRBD1
CDR3aa: CSVRDSDHETQYF
CDR3nt: TGCAGCGTGAGGGACAGTGATCACGAGACCCAGTACTTC

abundance: few
v_gene: TRBV6-1
j_gene: TRBJ2-7
d_gene: NA
CDR3aa: CASSQPWGDYEQYF
CDR3nt: TGTGCCAGCAGTCAACCATGGGGGGACTACGAGCAGTACTTC